A selection of T cell receptor beta chains follows, all from one sample in a study of blood T cell repertoires in COVID-19. Only in-frame clones appear in the TCRdb table, and some are missing; sequencing was by immunoSEQ multiplex PCR. The table lists hundreds of thousands of clones, around 89% of them singletons, with more than 0.85% in the top ten. The sample comprised peripheral blood. These receptors were collected from a woman aged 35 to 49 with COVID-19, enrolled during active disease. CDR3s include the opening cysteine and the closing phenylalanine or tryptophan. A D gene is named only where the DNA matches it firmly. For some rows the clone size is stated as once, few or many, or as a class when expanded; others skip it.

J: TRBJ2-7
size: NA
V: TRBV18
D: TRBD2
CDR3: CASSPAGLAGGEQYF
DNA: TGTGCCAGCTCACCAGCGGGACTAGCGGGAGGCGAGCAGTACTTC

J: TRBJ2-5
size: NA
V: TRBV6-5
D: NA
CDR3: CASSYSRAGGETQYF
DNA: TGTGCCAGCAGTTACTCGCGGGCAGGAGGAGAGACCCAGTACTTC

J: TRBJ2-1
size: NA
V: TRBV30
D: TRBD1
CDR3: CAWTGTVPYNEQFF
DNA: TGTGCCTGGACCGGGACAGTACCCTACAATGAGCAGTTCTTC

J: TRBJ2-1
size: NA
V: TRBV9
D: TRBD2
CDR3: CASSPGLAGEQFF
DNA: TGTGCCAGCAGCCCAGGACTAGCGGGGGAACAGTTCTTC

J: TRBJ2-5
size: NA
V: TRBV15
D: TRBD2
CDR3: CATSSGRLDGTQYF
DNA: TGTGCCACCAGCAGCGGGAGGCTCGACGGGACCCAGTACTTC

J: TRBJ1-2
size: NA
V: TRBV7-6
D: TRBD1
CDR3: CASSLGVQGNYGYTF
DNA: TGTGCCAGCAGCTTAGGCGTACAGGGGAACTATGGCTACACCTTC

J: TRBJ2-2
size: once
V: TRBV4-2
D: TRBD1
CDR3: CASSSPGQPTGELFF
DNA: TGTGCCAGCAGCTCTCCGGGACAGCCCACCGGGGAGCTGTTTTTT

J: TRBJ2-1
size: NA
V: TRBV10-3
D: TRBD1
CDR3: CAISPRDSSSYNEQFF
DNA: TGTGCCATCAGCCCCAGGGACAGTAGCTCCTACAATGAGCAGTTCTTC

J: TRBJ2-2
size: NA
V: TRBV5-1
D: TRBD1
CDR3: CASSLQGAPNTGELFF
DNA: TGCGCCAGCAGCTTGCAGGGGGCCCCGAACACCGGGGAGCTGTTTTTT

J: TRBJ2-3
size: once
V: TRBV29-1
D: NA
CDR3: CSAEGEQISTDTQYF
DNA: TGCAGCGCCGAAGGGGAACAAATTAGCACAGATACGCAGTATTTT

J: TRBJ1-1
size: few
V: TRBV5-1
D: NA
CDR3: CASSPTLQGLNTEAFF
DNA: TGCGCCAGCAGCCCGACATTACAGGGTCTGAACACTGAAGCTTTCTTT

J: TRBJ1-4
size: NA
V: TRBV9
D: NA
CDR3: CASSVGGGRGNEKLFF
DNA: TGTGCCAGCAGCGTAGGTGGAGGACGAGGTAATGAAAAACTGTTTTTT

J: TRBJ1-6
size: NA
V: TRBV19
D: NA
CDR3: CASIRSGGYNSPLHF
DNA: TGTGCCAGTATTCGATCCGGGGGTTATAATTCACCCCTCCACTTT

J: TRBJ1-2
size: NA
V: TRBV7-8
D: TRBD1
CDR3: CASSLGTGDSKDGYTF
DNA: TGTGCCAGCAGCTTAGGAACAGGGGACTCAAAGGATGGCTACACCTTC

J: TRBJ1-2
size: NA
V: TRBV18
D: NA
CDR3: CASSPKTGFNYGYTF
DNA: TGTGCCAGCTCACCTAAGACAGGATTTAACTATGGCTACACCTTC

J: TRBJ2-7
size: NA
V: TRBV27
D: TRBD1
CDR3: CASSFTTAGQGNYEQYF
DNA: TGTGCCAGCAGTTTTACTACTGCCGGACAGGGAAACTACGAGCAGTACTTC

J: TRBJ2-7
size: NA
V: TRBV5-5
D: NA
CDR3: CASSLSQGYSYEQYF
DNA: TGTGCCAGCAGCTTGTCCCAGGGATACTCCTACGAGCAGTACTTC

J: TRBJ2-2
size: NA
V: TRBV27
D: NA
CDR3: CASSLGQGSGELFF
DNA: TGTGCCAGCAGTTTAGGGCAGGGGTCGGGGGAGCTGTTTTTT

J: TRBJ2-3
size: NA
V: TRBV10-3
D: NA
CDR3: CAISGAGRTDTQYF
DNA: TGTGCCATCAGTGGGGCGGGTCGCACAGATACGCAGTATTTT

J: TRBJ2-7
size: NA
V: TRBV7-8
D: NA
CDR3: CASSSLLTSPGTYEQYF
DNA: TGTGCCAGCAGCTCCCTCCTCACTTCCCCCGGGACCTACGAGCAGTACTTC